This TCR beta chain was recovered during a study of T-cell memory formation after mild COVID-19. Study-wide results and limits: Confirmation of SARS-CoV-2 specificity was lacking for second-wave clones peaking day 37.

Trimming cost V 4 bases and J 4 bases, with 12 bases left between them. The CDR3 has 14 amino acids. Germline assignment: CDR1 ENHRY and CDR2 SYGVKD. TCRdb called the 5' RACE reads again in MiXCR, with one record for every CDR3 protein. The table lists approximately 290,000 distinct CDR3 sequences, roughly 19% of them singletons. A word on this clonotype: The antigen remains unidentified.

The chain carries TRBV10-3 and TRBJ2-3; tentatively, D is TRBD1 (6 bases). This TCR came from a man younger than 35 who had mild COVID-19 (a few samples of this study predate the infection). Cell type and time point are not known. Sequenced input: PBMCs or a T cell subset sorted from them (not recorded which). The DNA of the CDR3 is TGTGCCATCAGTGGGGCCAGGGGATCAGATACGCAGTATTTT. Translation gives CAISGARGSDTQYF.